This passage covers 11 T cell receptor beta chains from one sample sequenced in a study of shared clonotypes between healthy human individuals. CD45RO-negative, CCR7-selected cells formed the naive CD8 fraction, which excluded terminally differentiated effector memory CD45RA+ cells. This table comes from immunoSEQ multiplex PCR, and its TCRdb copy is limited to in-frame clones, with some not included. The sample lists more than 2 million clones; about 95% were seen once. The source material was naive CD8+ T cells sorted from blood. The receptors derive from a man between 18 and 35 years old in good health.

This clone was seen once. J is TRBJ2-7 and V is TRBV7-9; D call uncertain. The CDR3 extends over 12 amino acids. With 8 bases removed from V and 2 bases from J, the gap between germline ends came to 10 bases. Germline loops: CDR1 SEHNR, CDR2 FQNEAQ (reference sequence). The CDR3 protein is CASGQDPYEQYF. In DNA form, the CDR3 reads TGTGCCAGCGGTCAGGACCCCTACGAGCAGTACTTC.

This sequence joins TRBV13 and TRBJ2-7, with 7 positions matching TRBD1. The CDR3 consists of 16 residues. Germline V gives CDR1 PRHDT, CDR2 FYEKMQ (reference sequence). The J segment lost 2 bases and the V segment lost 4 bases, leaving 11 bases of the junction unmatched. The CDR3 bases are TGTGCCAGCAGCTATTTCTCTGGGACAGCAGCCTACGAGCAGTACTTC. It codes for CASSYFSGTAAYEQYF.

The chain has TRBV4-2 and TRBJ2-7; D possibly matches TRBD1 or TRBD2 (5 bases each). V lost 3 bases and J 4 bases, leaving 13 bases between the germline ends. The V gene's germline CDR1 is LGHNA and CDR2 YNFKEQ. CDR3 size: 14 residues. For the CDR3, the DNA is TGTGCCAGCAGCCAGGGGGTTCAGGAGTACGAGCAGTACTTC. It is translated as CASSQGVQEYEQYF.

The V call is TRBV5-5, the J call TRBJ2-7, with TRBD2 matching over 10 bases. V trimming: 3 bases; J trimming: 5 bases; junction bases outside the gene matches: 2. Germline CDR1 is SGHKS and CDR2 is YYEKEE (reference sequence). The CDR3 is 13 residues long. The CDR3 region is CASSSLAGNEQYF. The CDR3 region has the DNA TGTGCCAGCAGCTCACTAGCGGGGAACGAGCAGTACTTC.

The chain recombines TRBV6-5 with TRBJ1-1, with D possibly TRBD1 on 6 matching bases. Germline V gene lookup returns CDR1 MNHEY and CDR2 SVGAGI. The CDR3 totals 16 residues. Trimming removed 0 bases from V and 5 bases from J, with 16 bases in between. The CDR3 here is CASSYSPGGGGTEAFF. In DNA form, the CDR3 reads TGTGCCAGCAGTTACTCGCCGGGAGGGGGAGGAACTGAAGCTTTCTTT.

A word on this clone: At one end, the junction sequence differs from germline, possibly due to a read error. This chain links TRBV7-7 with TRBJ1-1; perhaps TRBD1 as D (5 bases). The CDR3 extends over 16 amino acids. CDR1 is SSHAT, CDR2 FNYEAQ, per germline (reference sequence). CDR3 protein: CASSPPPQGIVTEAFF. Here the CDR3 DNA reads TGTGCTAGCAGCCCCCCGCCCCAGGGTATAGTCACTGAAGCTTTCTTT.

The chain is built from TRBV6-6 and TRBJ1-5, with 7 bases lining up with TRBD1. This CDR3 has 14 amino acids. Germline V CDR1 and CDR2: MNHNY, SVGAGI (reference sequence). The V and J ends lost 4 bases and 7 bases, in that order; junction bases with no gene match: 7. The CDR3 DNA is TGTGCCAGCAGTTCGACAGGGTTTAACCAGCCCCAGCATTTT. This translates into CASSSTGFNQPQHF.

For this clone: Different DNA sequences within this sample yield the same CDR3. The rearrangement links TRBV10-3 to TRBJ2-7; D is possibly TRBD2 (6 bases). The V gene's germline CDR1 is ENHRY and CDR2 SYGVKD. The CDR3 covers 14 residues. Between the trimmed V and J ends, which lost 2 bases and 0 bases, there was a span of 8 bases. In nucleotides, the CDR3 is TGTGCCATCAGTGAGGGGGGGTCCTCCTACGAGCAGTACTTC. It specifies CAISEGGSSYEQYF.

J is TRBJ1-1 and V is TRBV28; 7 bases are a match to TRBD1. J lost 3 bases, V lost 1 base, and 11 bases had no gene match. Germline assignment: CDR1 MDHEN and CDR2 SYDVKM. CDR3 length: 17 amino acids. The CDR3 protein is CASSLYQGVGVDTEAFF. CDR3 nucleotide sequence: TGTGCCAGCAGTTTATACCAGGGGGTCGGGGTTGACACTGAAGCTTTCTTT.

The gene calls are TRBV19 and TRBJ1-2; 9 bases align to TRBD1. Unmatched junction bases numbered 10, after V lost 9 bases and J lost 8 bases. This CDR3 is built from 13 residues. Germline CDR1 and CDR2: LNHDA and SQIVND (reference sequence). The CDR3 bases are TGTGCCAGCGACGTCGGGACAGGGATCGGCTACACCTTC. Its protein product is CASDVGTGIGYTF.

J is TRBJ1-5 and V is TRBV4-1; D perhaps matches TRBD1 (5 bases). CDR1 MGHRA and CDR2 YSYEKL come from the germline V gene. The germline V and J ends were trimmed by 3 bases and 1 base, with 13 bases remaining between them. This CDR3 region has 16 residues. CDR3 residues: CASSQGWGSSNQPQHF. DNA for the CDR3: TGCGCCAGCAGCCAGGGTTGGGGCTCCAGCAATCAGCCCCAGCATTTT.